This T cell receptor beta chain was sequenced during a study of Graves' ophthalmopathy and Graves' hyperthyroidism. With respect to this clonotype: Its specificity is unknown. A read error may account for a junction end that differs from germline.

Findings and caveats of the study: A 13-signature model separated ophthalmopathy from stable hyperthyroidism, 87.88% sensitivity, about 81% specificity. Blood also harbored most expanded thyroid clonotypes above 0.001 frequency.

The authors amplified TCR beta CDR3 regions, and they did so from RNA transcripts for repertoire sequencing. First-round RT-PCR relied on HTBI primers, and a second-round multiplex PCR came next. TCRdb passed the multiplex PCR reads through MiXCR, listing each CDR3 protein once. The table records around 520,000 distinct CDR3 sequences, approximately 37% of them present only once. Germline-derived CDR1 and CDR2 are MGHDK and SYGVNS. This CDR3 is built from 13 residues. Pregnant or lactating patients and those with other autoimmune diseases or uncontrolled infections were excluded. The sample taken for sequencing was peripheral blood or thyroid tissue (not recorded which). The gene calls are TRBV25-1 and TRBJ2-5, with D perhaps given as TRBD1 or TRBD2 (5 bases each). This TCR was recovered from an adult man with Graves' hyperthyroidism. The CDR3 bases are TGTGCCAGCAGCCCTACCCGGGGCGAGATCCAGTACTTC. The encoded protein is CASSPTRGEIQYF.